Presented here are 13 T cell receptor beta chains from one specimen sequenced in a study of OX40 agonist ivuxolimab in advanced cancers. The table came from immunoSEQ multiplex PCR; TCRdb's copy has only in-frame clones and leaves some out. The sample has about 49,000 clones; about 81% are singletons. The sample here was CD4+ or CD8+ T cells sorted from blood, taken in a trial of the OX40 agonist ivuxolimab. All receptors come from an adult with an advanced solid tumor such as melanoma, head and neck, liver or kidney cancer.

The chain employs TRBV4-1 and TRBJ2-4; D is perhaps TRBD1 (5 bases). V was shortened by 4 bases and J by 5 bases, with 12 bases between the two germline ends. The length of the CDR3 is 14 residues. Germline values: CDR1 MGHRA, CDR2 YSYEKL. This CDR3 is CASSLQVLENIQYF. CDR3 coding DNA: TGCGCCAGCAGCCTACAGGTACTTGAAAACATTCAGTACTTC.

This clone was observed once. The J gene is TRBJ1-1, the V gene TRBV18; D unclear. The CDR3 loop spans 12 amino acids. Germline V gene sequence: CDR1 KGHSH, CDR2 LQKENI. Trimming removed 2 bases at V and 5 bases at J, with 6 bases between. CDR3: CASSPSGTEAFF. In DNA, the CDR3 is TGTGCCAGCTCACCAAGCGGTACTGAAGCTTTCTTT. The full variable domain, completed using reference TRBV18 and TRBJ1-1, is NAGVMQNPRHLVRRRGQEARLRCSPMKGHSHVYWYRQLPEEGLKFMVYLQKENIIDESGMPKERFSAEFPKEGPSILRIQQVVRGDSAAYFCASSPSGTEAFFGQGTRLTVV.

This chain uses TRBV10-3 with TRBJ2-2, with 8 bases lining up with TRBD2. The germline V gene encodes CDR1 ENHRY and CDR2 SYGVKD. V was clipped by 0 bases and J by 6 bases; unmatched bases: 3. The CDR3 sequence is 15 residues long. The CDR3 coding sequence is TGTGCCATCAGTGAGTCGTGGACTAGCCCCGGGGAGCTGTTTTTT. Its protein product is CAISESWTSPGELFF.

The chain recombines TRBV7-7 with TRBJ2-7; D gene unclear. The ends were cut back, 5 bases at V and 2 bases at J, with 16 bases in the middle. Germline-derived CDR1 and CDR2 are SSHAT and FNYEAQ (reference sequence). This CDR3 comprises 15 residues. In DNA, the CDR3 is TGTGCCAGCAGCCCCCGCGCGAGTCCGACCTACGAGCAGTACTTC. This gives the protein CASSPRASPTYEQYF.

The genes are TRBV5-1 and TRBJ2-7; D ambiguous. The CDR3 spans 13 residues. The germline gives CDR1 SGHRS, CDR2 YFSETQ. Trimming cost V 0 bases and J 2 bases, with 6 bases left between them. The CDR3 DNA reads as TGCGCCAGCAGCTTGGACGACACCTACGAGCAGTACTTC. Translating it yields CASSLDDTYEQYF.

The chain employs TRBV7-9 and TRBJ2-7, with 14 bases matching TRBD2. Looked up from germline, CDR1 is SEHNR and CDR2 is FQNEAQ (reference sequence). The CDR3 is 15 residues long. The V segment lost 0 bases and the J segment 7 bases; nucleotides outside the gene matches: 2. The CDR3 DNA follows: TGTGCCAGCAGCTTAGCGACTAGCGGGAGGGTTGAGCAGTACTTC. The encoded protein is CASSLATSGRVEQYF.

This clone was observed a handful of times. The chain uses TRBV5-1 and TRBJ1-5, with D perhaps TRBD1 (6 bases). The CDR3 sequence is 15 residues long. Trimming stripped 4 bases from V and 5 bases from J, with 16 bases between. CDR1 is SGHRS, CDR2 YFSETQ, per germline. The CDR3 protein is CASSPSAGVDQPQHF. The DNA for the CDR3 is TGCGCCAGCAGCCCGTCAGCAGGGGTCGATCAGCCCCAGCATTTT.

This clone was counted between two and nine times. This chain joins TRBV6-4 and TRBJ2-7; 7 bases are a match to TRBD2. The CDR3 covers 14 residues. V lost 6 bases, J lost 5 bases, and 10 bases stayed unmatched. Germline loops: CDR1 MRHNA, CDR2 SNTAGT. The CDR3: CASSPGTTSHEQYF. CDR3 bases: TGTGCCAGCAGCCCGGGGACTACCTCACACGAGCAGTACTTC.

The CDR3 region has the DNA TGTGCCAGCAGCTCCCCTCTACTAGCGGGAGGTCACGAGCAGTACTTC. It translates to CASSSPLLAGGHEQYF. The chain couples TRBV7-2 to TRBJ2-7; 12 nucleotides line up with TRBD2. The V gene's germline CDR1 is SGHTA and CDR2 FQGNSA. The CDR3 loop spans 16 amino acids. V trimming: 4 bases; J trimming: 5 bases; junction bases outside the gene matches: 9.

This clone is a singleton in its sample. CDR3 nucleotide sequence: TGTGCCAGCAGCGTACGGGGAGGCCCCAATGAAGGGCAGTTCTTC. As protein: CASSVRGGPNEGQFF. The gene calls are TRBV7-2 and TRBJ2-1; D is perhaps TRBD2 (6 bases). V was trimmed by 5 bases and J by 12 bases, leaving 23 bases between them. Germline V gives CDR1 SGHTA, CDR2 FQGNSA. The CDR3 runs to 15 residues. The full variable domain, with the rest looked up from reference TRBV7-2 and TRBJ2-1, is GAGVSQSPSNKVTEKGKDVELRCDPISGHTALYWYRQSLGQGLEFLIYFQGNSAPDKSGLPSDRFSAERTGGSVSTLTIQRTQQEDSAVYLCASSVRGGPNEGQFFGPGTRLTVL.

The chain has TRBV7-6 and TRBJ2-5; 7 nucleotides line up with TRBD2. Germline assignment: CDR1 SGHVS and CDR2 FNYEAQ. This CDR3 contains 15 residues. V dropped 3 bases and J dropped 1; count of bases not matched to a gene: 5. In DNA, the CDR3 is TGTGCCAGCAGCTTTGGGGGGGTACTCCAAGAGACCCAGTACTTC. This translates into CASSFGGVLQETQYF. Drawing the rest from reference TRBV7-6 and TRBJ2-5, the complete variable domain is GAGVSQSPRYKVTKRGQDVALRCDPISGHVSLYWYRQALGQGPEFLTYFNYEAQQDKSGLPNDRFSAERPEGSISTLTIQRTEQRDSAMYRCASSFGGVLQETQYFGPGTRLLVL.

This sequence joins TRBV4-1 and TRBJ2-3, with D hard to call. This CDR3 comprises 17 residues. V gave up 1 base and J gave up 0 bases, with 14 bases separating them. CDR1 MGHRA and CDR2 YSYEKL come from the germline V gene. The CDR3 DNA reads as TGCGCCAGCAGCCAAGGGGCTGATTACTTTAGCACAGATACGCAGTATTTT. It is translated as CASSQGADYFSTDTQYF.

This chain uses TRBV5-5 with TRBJ2-7, with TRBD2 identical over 11 bases. Germline-derived CDR1 and CDR2 are SGHKS and YYEKEE (reference sequence). Germline trimming cut 2 bases from V and 6 bases from J; bases unmatched to any gene: 22. The CDR3 spans 20 residues. DNA of the CDR3: TGTGCCAGCAGCTTCCGGCCCCCTAGAACTAGCGGGAGCAGGGATGGCGAGCAGTACTTC. Translating gives CASSFRPPRTSGSRDGEQYF.